The 29 T cell receptor beta chains below were found in one sample sequenced in a study of T cell changes during pregnancy in multiple sclerosis. Assay used: immunoSEQ multiplex PCR; TCRdb lists only in-frame clones, some missing. The table has tens of thousands of clones, under 95% seen once. Sequenced material: CD8+ T cells from peripheral blood mononuclear cells, taken in the third trimester of pregnancy. All receptors derive from a female donor with multiple sclerosis, enrolled in a pregnancy study.

V and J are TRBV28 and TRBJ1-1, with D perhaps matching TRBD1 (6 bases). Trimming took off 6 bases at V and 1 base at J, with 9 bases between the two ends. The CDR3 loop spans 13 amino acids. The germline gives CDR1 MDHEN, CDR2 SYDVKM. The CDR3 bases are TGTGCCAGCAGGAAACAGGGGAACACTGAAGCTTTCTTT. Its protein is CASRKQGNTEAFF.

The CDR3 region has the DNA TGTGCCAGCAGTTCGACTAGAATTTCGGCCGGGGAGCTGTTTTTT. Its protein is CASSSTRISAGELFF. The rearrangement links TRBV27 to TRBJ2-2, with D perhaps matching TRBD2 (6 bases). CDR1 is MNHEY and CDR2 is SMNVEV in the germline V gene (reference sequence). The CDR3 has 15 amino acids. With 4 bases removed from V and 6 bases from J, the gap between germline ends came to 15 bases.

V gene TRBV27 combines with J gene TRBJ2-5, with D perhaps matching TRBD1 (5 bases). Germline CDR1 MNHEY, CDR2 SMNVEV (reference sequence). The CDR3 runs to 14 residues. V was cut by 5 bases and J by 2 bases, with 12 bases left in between. The CDR3 region has the DNA TGTGCCAGCAGTCCAGAGAACAGGCAAGAGACCCAGTACTTC. This encodes CASSPENRQETQYF.

This sequence joins TRBV27 and TRBJ2-7; 11 bases fit TRBD2. V trimming: 6 bases; J trimming: 5 bases; junction bases outside the gene matches: 6. CDR1 is MNHEY, CDR2 SMNVEV, per germline (reference sequence). The CDR3 extends over 14 amino acids. CDR3 loop: CASRLAGAGHEQYF. CDR3 DNA sequence: TGTGCCAGCAGACTAGCGGGAGCGGGCCACGAGCAGTACTTC.

This clone was observed once. CDR3 in DNA: TGCAGCCTCCCGTGGACAGACGACTATGGCTACACCTTC. Translation gives CSLPWTDDYGYTF. The chain has TRBV29-1 and TRBJ1-2; TRBD1 might be the D (6 bases). The CDR3 consists of 13 residues. Germline lookup yields CDR1 SQVTM and CDR2 ANQGSEA. V was clipped by 8 bases and J by 3 bases, with 16 bases between them.

This clone was recorded once. The chain combines TRBV2 with TRBJ2-1; 12 positions agree with TRBD2. The CDR3 has 16 residues. The germline gives CDR1 SNHLY, CDR2 FYNNEI. Losses at the gene ends were 7 bases for V and 8 bases for J; bases not matched to a gene: 12. The CDR3 sequence: CASTQVWLAGGDEQFF. The CDR3 bases are TGTGCCAGCACCCAGGTGTGGCTAGCGGGAGGGGATGAGCAGTTCTTC. Using reference TRBV2 and TRBJ2-1 for the parts outside the CDR3, the full variable domain is EPEVTQTPSHQVTQMGQEVILRCVPISNHLYFYWYRQILGQKVEFLVSFYNNEISEKSEIFDDQFSVERPDGSNFTLKIRSTKLEDSAMYFCASTQVWLAGGDEQFFGPGTRLTVL.

The chain has TRBV6-4 and TRBJ2-3, with 9 bases aligning to TRBD2. The CDR3 spans 16 residues. With 3 bases clipped from V and 5 bases from J, the junction kept 9 bases outside the gene matches. Germline lookup yields CDR1 MRHNA and CDR2 SNTAGT. As DNA, the CDR3 is TGTGCCAGCAGTGAGAAGGTAGCGGGAGAAGGAGATACGCAGTATTTT. It translates to CASSEKVAGEGDTQYF.

The V call is TRBV4-3, the J call TRBJ1-2, with D hard to call. Trimming removed 3 bases from V and 5 bases from J, with 19 bases in between. The germline V gene has CDR1 LGHNA and CDR2 YSLEER. This CDR3 spans 16 amino acids. The DNA of the CDR3 is TGCGCCAGCAGCCATTACGACAAGGCAGACCTTTATGGCTACACCTTC. Translated, it gives CASSHYDKADLYGYTF.

The rearrangement uses TRBV6-5 and TRBJ2-7; D gene uncertain. CDR3 size: 15 residues. V was shortened by 5 bases and J by 1 base, with 15 bases between the two germline ends. The germline V gene has CDR1 MNHEY and CDR2 SVGAGI. The CDR3 loop is CASSGYSTPSYEQYF. CDR3 coding DNA: TGTGCCAGCAGTGGCTATTCGACACCTTCCTACGAGCAGTACTTC.

The chain carries TRBV15 and TRBJ2-7; D is perhaps TRBD1 (7 bases). Trimming left V 1 base short and J 1 base short, with 14 bases between. The CDR3 is 16 residues long. The V gene's germline CDR1 is LNHNV and CDR2 YYDKDF (reference sequence). CDR3 amino acids: CATSRVRSGGSYEQYF. The CDR3 nucleotides read TGTGCCACCAGCAGAGTGAGGTCAGGGGGGTCCTACGAGCAGTACTTC.

V is TRBV19 and J is TRBJ1-5, with 8 bases fitting TRBD1. The CDR3 length is 17 residues. The ends lost 6 bases at V and 1 base at J; junction bases unmatched: 11. CDR1 is LNHDA, CDR2 SQIVND, per germline (reference sequence). CDR3 nucleotides: TGTGCCAGTAGGGAAAATCAGGGGGCGAGGAGCAATCAGCCCCAGCATTTT. Translation: CASRENQGARSNQPQHF.

The chain combines TRBV7-2 with TRBJ2-7; TRBD2 aligns across 14 bases. CDR3 size: 15 residues. CDR1 is SGHTA and CDR2 is FQGNSA in the germline V gene. The V and J ends lost 1 base and 7 bases, in that order; junction bases with no gene match: 3. CDR3 DNA: TGTGCCAGCAGCTTAGGACTAGCGGGAGGGTGGGAGCAGTACTTC. Translating gives CASSLGLAGGWEQYF. Full variable domain (remainder filled in from reference TRBV7-2 and TRBJ2-7): GAGVSQSPSNKVTEKGKDVELRCDPISGHTALYWYRQSLGQGLEFLIYFQGNSAPDKSGLPSDRFSAERTGGSVSTLTIQRTQQEDSAVYLCASSLGLAGGWEQYFGPGTRLTVT.

The V gene is TRBV28, the J gene TRBJ2-5, with 12 bases matching TRBD1. CDR3 length: 15 amino acids. The germline CDR1 and CDR2 sequences are MDHEN and SYDVKM. Losses at the gene ends were 5 bases for V and 4 bases for J; bases not matched to a gene: 5. The CDR3 here is CASSGTGGRPETQYF. Here the CDR3 DNA reads TGTGCCAGCAGTGGGACAGGGGGCAGGCCAGAGACCCAGTACTTC. The full variable domain, completed using reference TRBV28 and TRBJ2-5, is DVKVTQSSRYLVKRTGEKVFLECVQDMDHENMFWYRQDPGLGLRLIYFSYDVKMKEKGDIPEGYSVSREKKERFSLILESASTNQTSMYLCASSGTGGRPETQYFGPGTRLLVL.

The chain is built from TRBV14 and TRBJ2-7; 7 positions match TRBD2. J gave up 4 bases and V 0 bases, and 12 bases lay outside the gene matches. From germline, CDR1 is SGHDN and CDR2 FVKESK. This CDR3 is built from 17 residues. This chain's CDR3 is CASSQDGGLVKPYEQYF. CDR3 coding DNA: TGTGCCAGCAGCCAAGATGGTGGACTAGTGAAACCTTACGAGCAGTACTTC.

This chain links TRBV6-1 with TRBJ1-5, with D uncertain. The CDR3 is made up of 13 amino acids. With 10 bases removed from V and 0 bases from J, the gap between germline ends came to 10 bases. Germline-derived CDR1 and CDR2 are MNHNS and SASEGT. CDR3 sequence reads: CAMSAYSNQPQHF. The DNA for the CDR3 is TGTGCCATGAGTGCTTATAGCAATCAGCCCCAGCATTTT.

The rearrangement links TRBV28 to TRBJ2-7; 14 nucleotides agree with TRBD2. Trimming removed 3 bases from V and 2 bases from J; junction bases left unmatched: 12. The germline gives CDR1 MDHEN, CDR2 SYDVKM. The CDR3 runs to 19 residues. The chain's CDR3 is CASSFRGLAGGLGAYEQYF. In DNA form, the CDR3 reads TGTGCCAGCAGTTTCCGCGGACTAGCGGGAGGTCTTGGTGCCTACGAGCAGTACTTC. The variable domain in full, with the rest retrieved from reference TRBV28 and TRBJ2-7, is DVKVTQSSRYLVKRTGEKVFLECVQDMDHENMFWYRQDPGLGLRLIYFSYDVKMKEKGDIPEGYSVSREKKERFSLILESASTNQTSMYLCASSFRGLAGGLGAYEQYFGPGTRLTVT.

The V and J genes are TRBV5-6 and TRBJ1-2, with D perhaps TRBD1 (5 bases). The CDR3 length is 14 residues. Germline V CDR1 and CDR2: SGHDT, YYEEEE. V was clipped by 3 bases and J by 2 bases, with 11 bases between them. In DNA form, the CDR3 reads TGTGCCAGCAGCTCGAGGACAAACAACTATGGCTACACCTTC. Its protein is CASSSRTNNYGYTF.

The rearrangement joins TRBV6-1 to TRBJ1-1; maybe TRBD1 (5 bases). This CDR3 contains 15 residues. Germline values: CDR1 MNHNS, CDR2 SASEGT. The V and J ends lost 2 bases and 2 bases respectively, with 12 bases between them. CDR3 sequence: CASSEILRGNTEAFF. Here the CDR3 DNA reads TGTGCCAGCAGTGAAATACTGCGGGGCAACACTGAAGCTTTCTTT.

The J gene is TRBJ2-1, the V gene TRBV5-6; D remains ambiguous. This CDR3 spans 16 amino acids. Germline-derived CDR1 and CDR2 are SGHDT and YYEEEE. V dropped 2 bases and J dropped 2 bases, with 14 bases sitting between them. CDR3 sequence (DNA): TGTGCCAGCAGCTTACAATTTAGAGGAACCTACAATGAGCAGTTCTTC. This translates into CASSLQFRGTYNEQFF.

This chain joins TRBV5-6 and TRBJ2-5; 11 nucleotides align to TRBD1. Germline V gives CDR1 SGHDT, CDR2 YYEEEE. The CDR3 has 18 amino acids. V lost 4 bases, J lost 5 bases, and 16 bases stayed unmatched. CDR3 amino acids: CASSPPPGQGDSWETQYF. The DNA for the CDR3 is TGTGCCAGCAGCCCACCTCCGGGACAGGGGGATTCTTGGGAGACCCAGTACTTC.

The chain employs TRBV4-2 and TRBJ2-5; D remains unclear. V dropped 6 bases and J dropped 4 bases, with 9 bases sitting between them. CDR1 and CDR2 (germline): LGHNA, YNFKEQ. The CDR3 consists of 12 residues. In DNA form, the CDR3 reads TGTGCCAGCAGTGAGGATGGAGAGACCCAGTACTTC. It encodes CASSEDGETQYF.

The rearrangement uses TRBV2 and TRBJ2-7; tentative D call: TRBD2 (6 bases). CDR3 length equals 14 residues. V was pared by 6 bases and J by 4 bases, with 16 bases between. Germline assignment: CDR1 SNHLY and CDR2 FYNNEI. This chain's CDR3 is CASRDSLAWYEQYF. The CDR3 region has the DNA TGTGCCAGCAGGGACTCACTAGCTTGGTACGAGCAGTACTTC.

The chain combines TRBV6-5 with TRBJ2-3; a possible D gene is TRBD2 (6 bases). V dropped 7 bases and J dropped 4 bases, with 15 bases sitting between them. Germline values: CDR1 MNHEY, CDR2 SVGAGI. The CDR3 has 14 amino acids. The CDR3: CASKIGGTADTQYF. The CDR3 region has the DNA TGTGCCAGCAAAATAGGAGGGACCGCAGATACGCAGTATTTT.

The chain couples TRBV5-6 to TRBJ2-2, with D unresolved. The germline V and J ends were trimmed by 4 bases and 0 bases, with 4 bases remaining between them. CDR3 size: 13 residues. Per germline, CDR1 SGHDT and CDR2 YYEEEE. The CDR3 DNA follows: TGTGCCAGCAGCGGAGCGAACACCGGGGAGCTGTTTTTT. Its translation is CASSGANTGELFF.

This chain uses TRBV19 with TRBJ1-2, with TRBD1 matching 7 bases. CDR3 length: 18 residues. From germline, CDR1 is LNHDA and CDR2 SQIVND (reference sequence). Losses at the gene ends were 5 bases for V and 0 bases for J; bases not matched to a gene: 15. As DNA, the CDR3 is TGTGCCAGTAGTGCCTATGGACAGGACGAAGGGTCTAACTATGGCTACACCTTC. Its protein is CASSAYGQDEGSNYGYTF.

The chain recombines TRBV2 with TRBJ1-1, with D uncertain. The CDR3 has 15 amino acids. The germline V gene has CDR1 SNHLY and CDR2 FYNNEI. Between the trimmed V and J ends, which lost 6 bases and 0 bases, there was a span of 14 bases. The CDR3 protein is CASRPSSQMNTEAFF. As DNA, the CDR3 is TGTGCCAGCAGGCCCTCTTCACAAATGAACACTGAAGCTTTCTTT.

CDR3 amino acids: CAWDPRTGAKPYDGYTF. Written as DNA, the CDR3 is TGTGCCTGGGACCCCCGGACAGGGGCCAAACCTTACGATGGCTACACCTTC. The chain carries TRBV30 and TRBJ1-2, with 9 bases aligning to TRBD1. V lost 5 bases and J lost 6; bases outside the gene matches: 19. CDR1 and CDR2 from the germline V gene are GTSNPN and SVGIG (reference sequence). The CDR3 contains 17 residues.

The chain carries TRBV4-3 and TRBJ1-1; D perhaps matches TRBD1 (5 bases). CDR3 size: 15 residues. V dropped 0 bases and J dropped 1 base, with 9 bases sitting between them. The germline V gene has CDR1 LGHNA and CDR2 YSLEER. CDR3 DNA: TGCGCCAGCAGCCAAGATCAGGGCAGGAACACTGAAGCTTTCTTT. Amino acid sequence: CASSQDQGRNTEAFF.

The chain employs TRBV5-1 and TRBJ2-2, with D possibly being TRBD1 (6 bases). Trimming removed 2 bases from V and 4 bases from J, with 12 bases in between. The CDR3 consists of 15 residues. Germline V CDR1 and CDR2: SGHRS, YFSETQ. The CDR3 here is CASSLPDRSTGELFF. The CDR3 region has the DNA TGCGCCAGCAGCTTACCCGACAGGTCCACCGGGGAGCTGTTTTTT.